This TCR beta chain was identified in a study of identical twins. Whole-study results and caveats: Conclusions were drawn cross-sectionally by statistical analysis, without following the same donors. Memory repertoires showed no such pattern, whereas abundant cord blood beta clonotypes carried fewer insertions.

Donors uniformly comprised healthy Caucasians. Germline CDR1 is KGHSH and CDR2 is LQKENI. V dropped 3 bases and J dropped 3; count of bases not matched to a gene: 7. This CDR3 has 15 amino acids. This clonotype has a handful of counts. No antigen is known for it. TCRdb analysed the 5' RACE reads with MiXCR anew, one entry per CDR3 protein. This table holds 750,000 to 950,000 distinct CDR3 sequences, approximately 13% found once. The sample also formed part of further work on yellow fever vaccine responses in identical twins.

The chain has TRBV18 and TRBJ2-5; 7 nucleotides match TRBD1. Sequenced input: PBMCs. This sequence was found in a woman aged 18-29 years in good health. The chain's CDR3 is CASSPFPGTEETQYF. The DNA of the CDR3 is TGTGCCAGCTCACCGTTCCCAGGGACAGAAGAGACCCAGTACTTC.